Listed below are T cell receptor beta chains from one sample, sequenced in a study of blood T cell repertoires in COVID-19. TCRdb keeps only in-frame clones here, not all; method: immunoSEQ multiplex PCR. Found here are approximately 150,000 clones, 70% to 90% of them singletons; the top ten hold more than 0.85%. Sequenced sample: peripheral blood. The receptor source for this set is a man aged 40-49 years with acute or convalescent COVID-19. The CDR3 runs from the conserved cysteine through the conserved F or W. Each record gives: clone size, D gene, V gene, J gene, CDR3 protein, CDR3 DNA. D genes are given only for firm matches. Expanded clones get a size class; other rows say once, few or many, or leave the size out.

abundance: -; d_gene: -; v_gene: TRBV4-3; j_gene: TRBJ1-5; CDR3aa: CASSEDSGASQPQHF; CDR3nt: TGCGCCAGCAGCGAGGACAGCGGAGCGAGTCAGCCCCAGCATTTT
abundance: -; d_gene: -; v_gene: TRBV5-1; j_gene: TRBJ1-5; CDR3aa: CASSLAGNGQPQHF; CDR3nt: TGCGCCAGCAGCTTGGCGGGGAACGGTCAGCCCCAGCATTTT
abundance: -; d_gene: -; v_gene: TRBV11-1; j_gene: TRBJ2-1; CDR3aa: CASSLRGVVEQFF; CDR3nt: TGTGCCAGCAGCTTAAGGGGTGTCGTAGAGCAGTTCTTC
abundance: -; d_gene: -; v_gene: TRBV7-2; j_gene: TRBJ1-2; CDR3aa: CASSFSPGAYGYTF; CDR3nt: TGTGCCAGCAGCTTTAGTCCAGGGGCCTATGGCTACACCTTC
abundance: -; d_gene: TRBD1; v_gene: TRBV3-1/TRBV3-2; j_gene: TRBJ2-7; CDR3aa: CASSRPGTGTYEQYF; CDR3nt: TGTGCCAGCAGCCGTCCCGGGACAGGAACCTACGAGCAGTACTTC
abundance: -; d_gene: TRBD2; v_gene: TRBV9; j_gene: TRBJ2-1; CDR3aa: CASTTAGSSYNEQFF; CDR3nt: TGTGCCAGCACCACAGCGGGGAGCTCCTACAATGAGCAGTTCTTC
abundance: -; d_gene: -; v_gene: TRBV11-2; j_gene: TRBJ2-1; CDR3aa: CASSLGGQYNEQFF; CDR3nt: TGTGCCAGCAGCTTAGGAGGACAGTACAATGAGCAGTTCTTC
abundance: -; d_gene: -; v_gene: TRBV12-3/TRBV12-4; j_gene: TRBJ2-3; CDR3aa: CASSFRGSDTQYF; CDR3nt: TGTGCCAGCAGTTTTAGGGGTTCAGATACGCAGTATTTT
abundance: few; d_gene: -; v_gene: TRBV5-6; j_gene: TRBJ1-6; CDR3aa: CASSLLGVGASPLHF; CDR3nt: TGTGCCAGCAGCTTGCTGGGAGTCGGAGCCTCACCCCTCCACTTT
abundance: -; d_gene: -; v_gene: TRBV2; j_gene: TRBJ1-2; CDR3aa: CASSAGVGSDYGYTF; CDR3nt: TGTGCCAGCAGTGCAGGGGTCGGGTCAGACTATGGCTACACCTTC